This entry describes one T cell receptor beta chain. This record comes from a study of blood T cell repertoires in COVID-19. Study-level background: The samples span acute and convalescent COVID-19 from the United States, Italy and Spain. T cells, B-cell-depleted T cells, or PBMCs supplied cDNA or gDNA.

As handled by the study authors: Reference gene primer amplification gave nucleated cell count estimates. TCRdb keeps only in-frame clones here, not all; method: immunoSEQ multiplex PCR. V and J calls and clone size are given by that table; D and trimming were obtained from the DNA. The sample lists about 110,000 clones; around 89% were seen once. The CDR3 is 12 amino acids. The ends were cut back, 4 bases at V and 5 bases at J, with 8 bases in the middle. Germline lookup yields CDR1 SGHRS and CDR2 YFSETQ. The receptor was derived from a man aged 50 or older with active or convalescent COVID-19. This chain connects TRBV5-1 to TRBJ2-3; TRBD1 is a possible D gene (6 bases). The sequencing sample was made of peripheral blood. The CDR3: CASSVQGDTQYF. The CDR3 DNA follows: TGCGCCAGCAGCGTACAGGGAGATACGCAGTATTTT.